The following is a TCR beta chain sequence with its context. The antigen remains unidentified. V was trimmed by 8 bases and J by 5 bases, leaving 10 bases between them. The germline CDR1 and CDR2 sequences are SGHRS and YFSETQ. The CDR3 extends over 11 amino acids. These data originate in a study of cytomegalovirus exposure and HLA in healthy donors. Study results and caveats: DRB1 showed the most TCR associations and HLA-C the fewest in a later analysis, as rates varied by HLA locus. TCR beta sequences numbering roughly 18,000 were associated with HLA alleles at 0.05 false discovery rate in a later analysis.

The PCR made use of 60 Vbeta and 13 Jbeta primers. The data were produced by immunoSEQ multiplex PCR, yet TCRdb's version contains in-frame clones alone and is incomplete. The data hold 95,000 to 100,000 clones, with 65% to 80% observed a single time. The sample consisted of PBMCs. This sequence joins TRBV5-1 and TRBJ2-5, with unresolved D. The clonotype comes from a woman aged 40 to 50 in good health and CMV-seronegative. The CDR3 here is CASTFKETQYF. The CDR3 DNA follows: TGCGCCAGTACTTTTAAGGAGACCCAGTACTTC. Full variable domain (outside the CDR3, taken from reference TRBV5-1 and TRBJ2-5): KAGVTQTPRYLIKTRGQQVTLSCSPISGHRSVSWYQQTPGQGLQFLFEYFSETQRNKGNFPGRFSGRQFSNSRSEMNVSTLELGDSALYLCASTFKETQYFGPGTRLLVL.